This TCR beta chain was recorded in a study of B cell selection in AIRE deficiency. Broader study findings: Healthy donors alone shared around 33% of several thousand Treg sequences; patients alone about 10%. Around a third of healthy-donor shared Treg TCRbeta sequences appeared in patient Tconv cells. Patient Tconv and Treg cells showed healthy-like TCRBV usage, CDR3 length, diversity.

Under the authors' procedure: About 5.8x10^4 patient and 9.56x10^4 healthy donor TCRbeta sequences came from Tregs. The assay was immunoSEQ multiplex PCR, and TCRdb's table has in-frame clones only and misses some. V and J calls and clone size follow that table, whereas D and trimming were derived from the DNA. Of 5,000 or so clones listed, around 87% are singletons. V gave up 0 bases and J gave up 2 bases, with 8 bases separating them. CDR1 is ENHRY, CDR2 SYGVKD, per germline. This CDR3 is built from 15 residues. The table lists this clone with a count of one. Its antigen is not known. Regulatory T cells were sorted as CD4+CD25hiCD127low/negative.

The sequence came from a human donor with AIRE deficiency. Sequencing was performed on Tregs sorted from PBMCs. The chain employs TRBV10-3 and TRBJ2-1, with D possibly matching TRBD2 (5 bases). CDR3 DNA: TGTGCCATCAGTGAGTCACGGACTGCCTACAATGAGCAGTTCTTC. Its translation is CAISESRTAYNEQFF.